The table lists the clone carrying this TCR beta chain with a count of one. The antigen is undetermined. The entry originates in a study of Ad26.COV2.S vaccination and SARS-CoV-2 variants. Looking at the study overall: Donor was one of the participants in the Ad26.COV2.S arm of the COV1001 trial. Administration of Ad26.COV2.S was intramuscular, either once or twice 56 days apart.

This sample's treatment: 15 to 20 received Ad26.COV2.S at low or high dose, single or two shots; about 5 received placebo; per-sample allocation not given. Sampling was done on day 63 after the first vaccine or placebo injection. The shot given was an Ad26 vector that makes Wuhan-strain SARS-CoV-2 spike. General study results and limits: TCR breadth and depth analyses may have underestimated total T cell responses.

The repertoire was sequenced with immunoSEQ multiplex PCR; TCRdb's copy has only in-frame clones and lacks some. Among about 280,000 clones listed, approximately 87% were seen once. This TCR came from a person aged 18-65 years who received the Ad26.COV2.S COVID-19 vaccine or a placebo. The specimen was peripheral blood, collected in a trial of Ad26.COV2.S vaccine versus placebo.

CDR3 coding DNA: TGTGCCAGCAGCGTAGCGGACCGTTCGCTGGCCGGCTACACCTTC. Protein sequence: CASSVADRSLAGYTF. The chain combines TRBV9 with TRBJ1-2; D remains unclear. Trimming pared 0 bases from V and 8 bases from J, leaving 17 bases between. CDR3 length: 15 amino acids. Germline V CDR1 and CDR2: SGDLS, YYNGEE.